Detailed here is one TCR beta chain. What antigen it recognizes has not been identified. Per-base quality was not reported, and no clone a single base away is much larger than it. This record comes from a study of blood T cell repertoires in COVID-19 (dated by TCRdb to the early 2020s). Study-level background: Collaborator samples came from the United States, Italy and Spain and covered acute and convalescent phases of COVID-19. The material from the prospective study consisted of cDNA or gDNA derived from T cells, B-cell-depleted T cells, or PBMCs. The dataset comprised deeply sampled blood TCRbeta repertoires from subjects exposed to, actively infected with, or recovered from COVID-19. The repertoires were released in a freely available public database intended as a resource for research on the immune response to SARS-CoV-2. Samples were obtained from the ongoing ImmuneRACE study (first 160 participants) and from about 1,300 subjects provided by 6 global collaborators. A de-identified subject ID, COVID-19 status, age in years and sex were almost always included in the sample metadata. Where available, HLA class I and class II types were taken from metadata supplied by the sample provider and were not determined by assay-based typing. General findings and caveats noted by the study authors: Clinical and demographic metadata were provided uncurated, with the amount varying by source and participant.

TCRbeta CDR3 regions were amplified from genomic DNA using the immunoSEQ Assay, a bias-controlled multiplex PCR. For the original study's pipeline: Nucleated cell counts per sample were estimated from amplification of reference gene primers within the assay. To quantify the absolute abundance of each unique TCRbeta CDR3 rearrangement, sequence reads were collapsed and filtered. For each sample, productive Simpson clonality was calculated as the square root of Simpson's diversity index across productive rearrangements. Here the immuneACCESS table is served through TCRdb, limited to in-frame sequences with V and J called. Missing clones are a known gap in these copies; in checked studies unresolved V genes cover under half, and the rest lacks a known reason. The V and J calls and the clone size are those of that table, but D and trimming were determined from the DNA. The sample records 150,000 to 200,000 clones, 84% of which are singletons. The ten top clones hold approximately 16% of the sample.

Trimming leaves V shorter by 4 bases and J shorter by 0 bases, with the junction holding 5 bases beyond the gene matches. From cysteine to phenylalanine, the CDR3 is 15 amino acids long. The only DNA kept is the CDR3, 45 bases in frame from the first base. The germline V gene provides CDR1 SGDLS and CDR2 YYNGEE. Participants in the prospective study were aged roughly 18 to 95 years, lived in more than 20 United States geographic areas, and enrolled through a virtual design. In the prospective study, cohorts were assigned on the basis of participant-reported clinical history obtained from a screening survey and a study questionnaire. Recovered participants in ImmuneRACE Cohort 3 were defined as having two consecutive negative NP/OP PCR tests, clearance from a healthcare professional, or resolution of symptoms. Each participant in the prospective study had whole blood, serum and a nasopharyngeal or oropharyngeal swab collected by mobile phlebotomists. Prospective study participants could optionally give additional blood draws and questionnaires over an approximately 2-month period. Prospective study blood samples were shipped either frozen or at room temperature before DNA extraction.

Sequenced material: PBMCs or T cells enriched from blood (not recorded which). This TCR was recovered from a man aged 50-59 years who had recovered from COVID-19. The V gene is TRBV9 and the J gene is TRBJ1-1; 8 central nucleotides agree with TRBD1. The CDR3 amino acid sequence is: CASSPRQGMNTEAFF. The nucleotides read TGTGCCAGCAGCCCGAGACAGGGGATGAACACTGAAGCTTTCTTT.